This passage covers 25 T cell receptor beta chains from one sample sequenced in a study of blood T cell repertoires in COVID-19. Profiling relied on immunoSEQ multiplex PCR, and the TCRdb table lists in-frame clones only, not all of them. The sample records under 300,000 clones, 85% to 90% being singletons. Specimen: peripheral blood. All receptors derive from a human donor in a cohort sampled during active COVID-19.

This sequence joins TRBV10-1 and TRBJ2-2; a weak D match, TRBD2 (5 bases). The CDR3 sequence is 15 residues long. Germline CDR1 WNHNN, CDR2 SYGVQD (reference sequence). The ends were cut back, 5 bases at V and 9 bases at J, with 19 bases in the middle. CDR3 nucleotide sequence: TGCGCCAGCAGTTCCCGGGAAACCGGTCGCCGGGAGCTGTTTTTT. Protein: CASSSRETGRRELFF.

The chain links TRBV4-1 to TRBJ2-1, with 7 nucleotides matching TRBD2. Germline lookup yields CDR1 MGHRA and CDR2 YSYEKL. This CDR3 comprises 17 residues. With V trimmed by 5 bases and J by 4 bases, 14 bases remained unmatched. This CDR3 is CASSEGQNLADYNEQFF. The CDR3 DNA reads TGCGCCAGCAGCGAAGGCCAGAATCTAGCGGATTACAATGAGCAGTTCTTC.

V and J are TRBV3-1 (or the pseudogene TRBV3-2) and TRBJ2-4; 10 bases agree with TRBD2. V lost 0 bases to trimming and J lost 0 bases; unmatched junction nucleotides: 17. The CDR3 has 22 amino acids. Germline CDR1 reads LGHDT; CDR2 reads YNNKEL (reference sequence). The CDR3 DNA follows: TGTGCCAGCAGCCAAGATCGAGCGGGAGGGCCTGGCTCCGGGGGAGCCAAAAACATTCAGTACTTC. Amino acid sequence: CASSQDRAGGPGSGGAKNIQYF.

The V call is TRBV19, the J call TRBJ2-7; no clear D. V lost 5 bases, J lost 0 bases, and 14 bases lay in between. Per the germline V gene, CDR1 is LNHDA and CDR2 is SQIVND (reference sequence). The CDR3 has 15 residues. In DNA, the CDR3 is TGTGCCAGTAGTTCGAACAGCCTCCTCTCCTACGAGCAGTACTTC. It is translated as CASSSNSLLSYEQYF.

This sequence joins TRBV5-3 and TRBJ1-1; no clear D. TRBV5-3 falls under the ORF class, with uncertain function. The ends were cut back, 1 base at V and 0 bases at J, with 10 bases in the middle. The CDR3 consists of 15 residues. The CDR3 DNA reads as TGTGCCAGAAGCTTGTCCAGTCCTCTGAACACTGAAGCTTTCTTT. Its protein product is CARSLSSPLNTEAFF.

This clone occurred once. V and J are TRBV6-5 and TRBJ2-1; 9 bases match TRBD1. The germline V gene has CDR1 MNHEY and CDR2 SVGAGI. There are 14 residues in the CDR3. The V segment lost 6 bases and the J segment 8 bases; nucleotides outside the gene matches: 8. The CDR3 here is CASRSGTGFHEQFF. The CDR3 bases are TGTGCCAGCAGGTCCGGGACAGGGTTTCATGAGCAGTTCTTC.

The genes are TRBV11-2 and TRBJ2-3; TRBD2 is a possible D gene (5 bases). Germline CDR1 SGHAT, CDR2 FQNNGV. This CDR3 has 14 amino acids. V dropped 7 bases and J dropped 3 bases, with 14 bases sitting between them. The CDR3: CASTFGLVTDTQYF. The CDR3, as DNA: TGTGCCAGCACCTTCGGACTTGTAACAGATACGCAGTATTTT.

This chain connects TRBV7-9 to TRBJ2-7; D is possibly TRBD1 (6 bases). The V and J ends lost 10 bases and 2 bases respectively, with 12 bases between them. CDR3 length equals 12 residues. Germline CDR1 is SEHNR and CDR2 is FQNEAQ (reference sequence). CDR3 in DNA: TGTGCCACCGGGACATTAACCTACGAGCAGTACTTC. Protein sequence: CATGTLTYEQYF. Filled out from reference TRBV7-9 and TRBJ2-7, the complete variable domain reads DTGVSQNPRHKITKRGQNVTFRCDPISEHNRLYWYRQTLGQGPEFLTYFQNEAQLEKSRLLSDRFSAERPKGSFSTLEIQRTEQGDSAMYLCATGTLTYEQYFGPGTRLTVT.

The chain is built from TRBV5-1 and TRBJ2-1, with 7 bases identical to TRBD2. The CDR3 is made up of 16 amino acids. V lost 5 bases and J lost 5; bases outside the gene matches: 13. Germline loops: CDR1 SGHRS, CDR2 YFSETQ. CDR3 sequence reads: CASREASGTINNEQFF. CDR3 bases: TGCGCCAGCAGAGAGGCGAGCGGGACTATTAACAATGAGCAGTTCTTC.

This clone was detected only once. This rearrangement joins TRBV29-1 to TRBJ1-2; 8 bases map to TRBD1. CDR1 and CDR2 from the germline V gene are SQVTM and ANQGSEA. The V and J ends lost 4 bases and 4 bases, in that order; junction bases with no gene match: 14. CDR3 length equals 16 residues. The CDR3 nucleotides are TGCAGCGTTGGCGAGGGACAGGCCTATCTCCCCTATGGCTACACCTTC. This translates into CSVGEGQAYLPYGYTF.

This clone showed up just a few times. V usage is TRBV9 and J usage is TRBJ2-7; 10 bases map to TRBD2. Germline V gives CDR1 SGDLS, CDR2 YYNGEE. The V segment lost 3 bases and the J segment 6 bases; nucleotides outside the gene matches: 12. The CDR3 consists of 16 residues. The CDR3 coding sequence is TGTGCCAGCAGCGCTCAGGGAGCGGGAGGGCCTGGCGAGCAGTACTTC. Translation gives CASSAQGAGGPGEQYF.

For the CDR3, the DNA is TGCAGCGTTGAGAATTCCGGGGCGGGGGCTTTCTTT. It codes for CSVENSGAGAFF. The V gene is TRBV29-1, the J gene TRBJ1-1; D possibly corresponds to TRBD1 (5 bases). Between the trimmed V and J ends, which lost 3 bases and 11 bases, there was a span of 16 bases. Germline V CDR1 and CDR2: SQVTM, ANQGSEA. The CDR3 is 12 residues long.

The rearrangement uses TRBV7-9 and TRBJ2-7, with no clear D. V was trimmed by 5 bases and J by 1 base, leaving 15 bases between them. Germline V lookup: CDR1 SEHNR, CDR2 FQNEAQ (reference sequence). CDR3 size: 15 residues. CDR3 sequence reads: CASSAPSFGSYEQYF. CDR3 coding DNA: TGTGCCAGCAGCGCCCCTAGTTTCGGGTCCTACGAGCAGTACTTC.

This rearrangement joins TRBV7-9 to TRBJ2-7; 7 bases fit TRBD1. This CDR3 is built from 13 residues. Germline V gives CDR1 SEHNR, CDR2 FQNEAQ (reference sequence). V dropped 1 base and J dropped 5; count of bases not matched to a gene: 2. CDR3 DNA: TGTGCCAGCAGCTTAGGACAGGGAAACGAGCAGTACTTC. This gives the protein CASSLGQGNEQYF.

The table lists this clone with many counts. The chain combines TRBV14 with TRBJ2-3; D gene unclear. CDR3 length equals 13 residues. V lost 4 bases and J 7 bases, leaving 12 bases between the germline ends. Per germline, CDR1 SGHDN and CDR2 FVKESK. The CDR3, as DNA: TGTGCCAGCAGCCTAGATTCGCGTTATACGCAGTATTTT. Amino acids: CASSLDSRYTQYF.

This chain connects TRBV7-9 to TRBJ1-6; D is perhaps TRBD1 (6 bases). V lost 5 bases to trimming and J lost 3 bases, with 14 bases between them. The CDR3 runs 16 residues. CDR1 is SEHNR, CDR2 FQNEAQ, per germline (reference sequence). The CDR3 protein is CASSLGGGSYNSPLHF. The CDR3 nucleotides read TGTGCCAGCAGCCTAGGGGGGGGCAGCTATAATTCACCCCTCCACTTT.

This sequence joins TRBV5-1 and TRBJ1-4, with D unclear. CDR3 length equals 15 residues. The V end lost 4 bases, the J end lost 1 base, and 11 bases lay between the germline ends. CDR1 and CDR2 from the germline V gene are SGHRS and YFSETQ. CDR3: CASSIGRVTNEKLFF. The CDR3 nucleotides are TGCGCCAGCAGCATCGGCCGGGTAACTAATGAAAAACTGTTTTTT.

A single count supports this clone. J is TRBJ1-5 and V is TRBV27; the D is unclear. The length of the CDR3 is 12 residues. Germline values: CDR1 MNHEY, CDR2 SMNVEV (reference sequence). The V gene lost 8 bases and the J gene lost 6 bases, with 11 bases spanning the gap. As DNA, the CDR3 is TGTGCCAGCGGGAGTCTTGGTCAGCCCCAGCATTTT. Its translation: CASGSLGQPQHF.

The CDR3 DNA follows: TGTGCCAGCAGCCTGAACACCCTAGCGGGAGAAGGGACCGGGGAGCTGTTTTTT. It codes for CASSLNTLAGEGTGELFF. The chain recombines TRBV4-2 with TRBJ2-2; 10 bases match TRBD2. This CDR3 has 18 amino acids. Unmatched junction bases numbered 13, after V lost 4 bases and J lost 5 bases. Germline CDR1 LGHNA, CDR2 YNFKEQ.

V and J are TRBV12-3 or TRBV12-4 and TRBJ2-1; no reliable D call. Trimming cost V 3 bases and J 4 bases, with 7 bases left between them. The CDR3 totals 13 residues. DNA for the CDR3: TGTGCCAGCAGTTTTGGGCCATACAATGAGCAGTTCTTC. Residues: CASSFGPYNEQFF.

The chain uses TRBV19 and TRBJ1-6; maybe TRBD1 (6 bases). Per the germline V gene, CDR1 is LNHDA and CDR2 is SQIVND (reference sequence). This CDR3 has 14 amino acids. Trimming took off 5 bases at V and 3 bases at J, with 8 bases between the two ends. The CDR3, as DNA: TGTGCCAGTAGTCCGGGACACTATAATTCACCCCTCCACTTT. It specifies CASSPGHYNSPLHF.

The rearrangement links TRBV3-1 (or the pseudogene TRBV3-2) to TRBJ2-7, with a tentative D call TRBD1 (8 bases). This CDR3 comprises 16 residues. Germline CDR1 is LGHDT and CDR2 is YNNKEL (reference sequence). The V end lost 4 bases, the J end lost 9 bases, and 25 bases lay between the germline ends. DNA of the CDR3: TGTGCCAGCAGCCCCCTCTGGGGGGGACAGGACGCTTTGCAGTACTTC. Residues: CASSPLWGGQDALQYF.

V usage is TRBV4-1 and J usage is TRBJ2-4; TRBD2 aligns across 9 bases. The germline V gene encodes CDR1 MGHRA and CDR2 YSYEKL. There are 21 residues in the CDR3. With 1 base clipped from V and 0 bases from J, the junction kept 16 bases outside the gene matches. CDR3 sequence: CASSQVAGTSSAALAKNIQYF. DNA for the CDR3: TGCGCCAGCAGCCAAGTTGCCGGGACTAGCTCTGCGGCCCTAGCCAAAAACATTCAGTACTTC.

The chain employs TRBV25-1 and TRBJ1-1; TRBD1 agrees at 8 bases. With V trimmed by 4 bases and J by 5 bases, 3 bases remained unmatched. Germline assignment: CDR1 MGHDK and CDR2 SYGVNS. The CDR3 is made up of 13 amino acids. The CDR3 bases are TGTGCCAGCAGTGGGACAGGGAGAACTGAAGCTTTCTTT. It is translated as CASSGTGRTEAFF.

CDR3 in amino acids: CASSLFGTGSSHRYEQYF. DNA for the CDR3: TGTGCCAGCAGTTTATTCGGGACAGGGTCATCCCACCGCTACGAGCAGTACTTC. This chain uses TRBV28 with TRBJ2-7, with 9 bases aligning to TRBD1. The CDR3 has 18 amino acids. The J segment lost 3 bases and the V segment lost 1 base, leaving 13 bases of the junction unmatched. The germline V gene encodes CDR1 MDHEN and CDR2 SYDVKM.